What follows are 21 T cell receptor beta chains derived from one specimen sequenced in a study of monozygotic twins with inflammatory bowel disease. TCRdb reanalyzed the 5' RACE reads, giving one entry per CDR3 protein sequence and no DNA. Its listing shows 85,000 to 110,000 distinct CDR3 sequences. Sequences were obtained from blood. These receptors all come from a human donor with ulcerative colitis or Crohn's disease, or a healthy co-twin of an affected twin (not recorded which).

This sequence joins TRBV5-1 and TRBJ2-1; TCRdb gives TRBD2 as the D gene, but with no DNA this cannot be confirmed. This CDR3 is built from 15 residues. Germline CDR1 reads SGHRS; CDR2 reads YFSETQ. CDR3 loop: CASSLSSGGHNEQFF.

CDR3 residues: CASSVGPSVGNEQYF. The chain carries TRBV9 and TRBJ2-7; the D call from TCRdb, TRBD1, cannot be confirmed without DNA. Germline lookup yields CDR1 SGDLS and CDR2 YYNGEE. The CDR3 covers 15 residues.

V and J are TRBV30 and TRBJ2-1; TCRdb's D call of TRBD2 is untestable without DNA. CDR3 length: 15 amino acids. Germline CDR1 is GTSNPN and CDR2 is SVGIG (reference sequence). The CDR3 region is CAWSTLRRNIREQFF.

CDR3 amino acids: CSALHWNYGYTF. The chain has TRBV20-1 and TRBJ1-2. The V gene's germline CDR1 is DFQATT and CDR2 SNEGSKA (reference sequence). The CDR3 covers 12 residues.

CDR3 sequence reads: CASSPAGQGAYEQYF. The chain joins TRBV18 to TRBJ2-7; the TCRdb D gene call, TRBD1, has no DNA to confirm it. CDR1 is KGHSH and CDR2 is LQKENI in the germline V gene. CDR3 length equals 15 residues.

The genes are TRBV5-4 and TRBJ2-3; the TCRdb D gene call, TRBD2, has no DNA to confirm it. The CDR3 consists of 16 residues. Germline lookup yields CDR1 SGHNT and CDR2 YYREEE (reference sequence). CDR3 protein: CASSSGGSGGTDTQYF.

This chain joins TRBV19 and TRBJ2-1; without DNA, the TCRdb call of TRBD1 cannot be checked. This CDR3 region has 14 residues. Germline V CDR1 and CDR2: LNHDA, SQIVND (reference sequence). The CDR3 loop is CASSIGDNYNEQFF. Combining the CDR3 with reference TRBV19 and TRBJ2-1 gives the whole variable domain DGGITQSPKYLFRKEGQNVTLSCEQNLNHDAMYWYRQDPGQGLRLIYYSQIVNDFQKGDIAEGYSVSREKKESFPLTVTSAQKNPTAFYLCASSIGDNYNEQFFGPGTRLTVL.

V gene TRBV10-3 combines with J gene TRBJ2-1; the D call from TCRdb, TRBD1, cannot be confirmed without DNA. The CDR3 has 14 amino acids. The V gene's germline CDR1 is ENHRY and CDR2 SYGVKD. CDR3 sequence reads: CAISEWIRGNEQFF.

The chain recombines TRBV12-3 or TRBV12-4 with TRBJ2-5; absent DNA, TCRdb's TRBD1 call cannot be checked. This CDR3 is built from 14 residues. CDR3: CASSLGAPRGTQYF.

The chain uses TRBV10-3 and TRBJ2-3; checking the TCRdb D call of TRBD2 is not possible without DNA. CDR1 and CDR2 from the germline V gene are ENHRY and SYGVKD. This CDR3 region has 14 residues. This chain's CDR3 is CAIMGSATADTQYF.

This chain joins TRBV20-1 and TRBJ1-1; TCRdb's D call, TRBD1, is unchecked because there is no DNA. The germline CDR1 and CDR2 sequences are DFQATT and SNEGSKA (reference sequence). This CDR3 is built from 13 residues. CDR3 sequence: CSADGGGYTEAFF.

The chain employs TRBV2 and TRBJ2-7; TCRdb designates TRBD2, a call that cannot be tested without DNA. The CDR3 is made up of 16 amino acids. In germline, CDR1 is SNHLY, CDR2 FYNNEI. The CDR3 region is CASRQYSSGTTYEQYF.

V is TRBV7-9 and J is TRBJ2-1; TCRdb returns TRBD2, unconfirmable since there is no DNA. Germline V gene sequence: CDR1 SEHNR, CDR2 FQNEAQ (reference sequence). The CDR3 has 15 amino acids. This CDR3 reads CASSIGLAGVNEQFF.

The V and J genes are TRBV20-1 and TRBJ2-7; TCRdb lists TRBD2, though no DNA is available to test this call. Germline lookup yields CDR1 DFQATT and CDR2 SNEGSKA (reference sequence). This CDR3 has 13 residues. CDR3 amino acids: CSARTSGVYEQYF.

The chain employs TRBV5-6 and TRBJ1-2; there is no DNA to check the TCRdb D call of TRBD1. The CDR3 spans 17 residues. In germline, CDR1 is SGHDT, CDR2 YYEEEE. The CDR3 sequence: CASSLSGTGFSNYGYTF.

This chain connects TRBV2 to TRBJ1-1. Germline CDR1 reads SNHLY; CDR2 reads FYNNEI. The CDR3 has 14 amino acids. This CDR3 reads CASSGVYRNTEAFF.

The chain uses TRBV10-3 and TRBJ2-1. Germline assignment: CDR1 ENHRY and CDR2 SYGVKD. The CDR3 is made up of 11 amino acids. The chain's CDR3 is CAISQNNEQFF.

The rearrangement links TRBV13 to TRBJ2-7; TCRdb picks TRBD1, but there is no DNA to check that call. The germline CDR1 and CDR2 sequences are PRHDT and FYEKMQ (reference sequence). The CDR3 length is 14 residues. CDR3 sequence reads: CASSLGTGTYEQYF.

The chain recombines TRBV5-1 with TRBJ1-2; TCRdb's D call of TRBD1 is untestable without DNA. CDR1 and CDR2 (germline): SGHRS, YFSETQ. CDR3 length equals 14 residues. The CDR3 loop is CASSLTGDIYGYTF.

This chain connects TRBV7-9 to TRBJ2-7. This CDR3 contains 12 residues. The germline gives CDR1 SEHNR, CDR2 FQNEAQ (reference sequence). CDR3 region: CATEKLMDEQYF. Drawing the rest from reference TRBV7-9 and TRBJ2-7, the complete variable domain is DTGVSQNPRHKITKRGQNVTFRCDPISEHNRLYWYRQTLGQGPEFLTYFQNEAQLEKSRLLSDRFSAERPKGSFSTLEIQRTEQGDSAMYLCATEKLMDEQYFGPGTRLTVT.

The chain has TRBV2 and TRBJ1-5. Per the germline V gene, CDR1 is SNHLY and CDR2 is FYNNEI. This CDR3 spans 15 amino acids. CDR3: CASSESGGEGQPQHF.